This T cell receptor (beta chain) is drawn from a study of shared clonotypes between healthy human individuals. The wider study: A couple of women and a few men aged 18 to 49 made up the donors. General observations from the study: Clonotype sharing across donors was expected to vary with sequencing depth. Shared clonotypes across all four donors exceeded non-shared ones in generation probability. Since donors were few, the genetic and exposure-history diversity represented was limited.

As regards this clone: Its matching antigen is unknown.

The data were produced by immunoSEQ multiplex PCR, yet TCRdb's version contains in-frame clones alone and is incomplete. The sample has approximately 530,000 clones, around 96% seen once. V lost 3 bases and J lost 0, with 18 bases in between. The CDR3 has 18 residues. Per the germline V gene, CDR1 is SGHDT and CDR2 is YYEEEE. Sequences were obtained from naive CD4+ T cells sorted from blood. Specified subset: CD45RA+ positively selected. The chain carries TRBV5-6 and TRBJ2-2; TRBD2 might be the D (6 bases). The TCR sequence derives from a woman aged 25 to 45 in good health. This CDR3 is CASSSGTAYFANTGELFF. The DNA of the CDR3 is TGTGCCAGCAGCTCCGGGACTGCCTACTTCGCGAACACCGGGGAGCTGTTTTTT.